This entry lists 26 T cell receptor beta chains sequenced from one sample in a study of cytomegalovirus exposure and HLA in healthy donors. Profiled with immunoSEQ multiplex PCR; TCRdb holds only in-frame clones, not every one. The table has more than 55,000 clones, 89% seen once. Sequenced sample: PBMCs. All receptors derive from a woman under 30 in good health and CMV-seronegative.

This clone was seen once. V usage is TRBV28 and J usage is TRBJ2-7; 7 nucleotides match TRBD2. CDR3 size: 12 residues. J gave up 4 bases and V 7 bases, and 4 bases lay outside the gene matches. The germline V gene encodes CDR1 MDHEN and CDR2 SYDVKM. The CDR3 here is CASTTGGYEQYF. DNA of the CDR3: TGTGCCAGCACAACGGGGGGTTACGAGCAGTACTTC.

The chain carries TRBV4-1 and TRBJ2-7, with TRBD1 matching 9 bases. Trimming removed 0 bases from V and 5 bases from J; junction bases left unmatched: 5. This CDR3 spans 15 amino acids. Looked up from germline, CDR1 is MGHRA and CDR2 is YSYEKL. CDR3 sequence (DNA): TGCGCCAGCAGCCAAGAGTATAGACAGGGGGACGAGCAGTACTTC. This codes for CASSQEYRQGDEQYF.

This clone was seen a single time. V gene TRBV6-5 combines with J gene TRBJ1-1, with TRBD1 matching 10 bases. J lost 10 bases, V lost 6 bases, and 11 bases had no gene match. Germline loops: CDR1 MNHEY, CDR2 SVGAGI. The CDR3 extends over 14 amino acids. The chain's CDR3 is CASRRGTGAVGAFF. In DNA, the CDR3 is TGTGCCAGCAGGCGCGGGACAGGGGCCGTCGGAGCTTTCTTT.

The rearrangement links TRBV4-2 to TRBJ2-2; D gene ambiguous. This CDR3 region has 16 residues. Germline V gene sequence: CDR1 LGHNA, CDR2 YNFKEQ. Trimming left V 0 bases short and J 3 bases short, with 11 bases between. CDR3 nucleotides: TGTGCCAGCAGCCAAGATTTTCGACTGGACACCGGGGAGCTGTTTTTT. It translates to CASSQDFRLDTGELFF.

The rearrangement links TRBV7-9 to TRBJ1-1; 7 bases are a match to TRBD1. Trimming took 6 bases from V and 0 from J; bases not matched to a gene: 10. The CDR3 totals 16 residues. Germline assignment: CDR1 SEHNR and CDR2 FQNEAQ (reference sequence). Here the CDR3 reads CASSLSGTDMNTEAFF. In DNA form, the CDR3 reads TGTGCCAGCAGTCTGTCCGGGACAGACATGAACACTGAAGCTTTCTTT.

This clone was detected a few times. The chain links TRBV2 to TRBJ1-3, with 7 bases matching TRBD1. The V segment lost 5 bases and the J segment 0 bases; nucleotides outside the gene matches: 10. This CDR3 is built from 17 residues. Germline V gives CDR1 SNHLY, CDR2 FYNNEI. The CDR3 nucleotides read TGTGCCAGCAGTTTGACCGGGACAGCGAACTCTGGAAACACCATATATTTT. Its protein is CASSLTGTANSGNTIYF.

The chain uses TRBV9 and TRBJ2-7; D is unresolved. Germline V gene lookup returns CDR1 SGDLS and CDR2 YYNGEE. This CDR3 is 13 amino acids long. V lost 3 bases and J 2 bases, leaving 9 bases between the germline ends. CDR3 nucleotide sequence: TGTGCCAGCAGCGACGACTTAACCTACGAGCAGTACTTC. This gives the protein CASSDDLTYEQYF.

The CDR3 is CASSLSLGANTEAFF. The CDR3 DNA follows: TGTGCCAGCAGCTTATCATTAGGGGCGAACACTGAAGCTTTCTTT. The V call is TRBV7-6, the J call TRBJ1-1; D may be TRBD1 (5 bases). The germline V and J ends were trimmed by 2 bases and 1 base, with 11 bases remaining between them. The CDR3 extends over 15 amino acids. CDR1 and CDR2 (germline): SGHVS, FNYEAQ. Full variable domain (rest looked up from reference TRBV7-6 and TRBJ1-1): GAGVSQSPRYKVTKRGQDVALRCDPISGHVSLYWYRQALGQGPEFLTYFNYEAQQDKSGLPNDRFSAERPEGSISTLTIQRTEQRDSAMYRCASSLSLGANTEAFFGQGTRLTVV.

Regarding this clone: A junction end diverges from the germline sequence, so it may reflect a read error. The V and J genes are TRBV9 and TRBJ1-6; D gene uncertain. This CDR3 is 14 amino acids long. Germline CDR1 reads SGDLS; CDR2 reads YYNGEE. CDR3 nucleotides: TGTGCCAGCGGCGTCGGCTCCTATAATTCACCCCTCCACTTT. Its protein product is CASGVGSYNSPLHF.

CDR3 sequence reads: CASSQSIKQGNGYTF. CDR3 coding DNA: TGCGCCAGCAGTCAATCAATCAAGCAGGGGAATGGCTACACCTTC. This sequence joins TRBV23-1 and TRBJ1-2, with D possibly being TRBD1 (6 bases). TRBV23-1 is classed as an ORF, of uncertain function. This CDR3 comprises 15 residues. V lost 0 bases, J lost 6 bases, and 14 bases lay in between.

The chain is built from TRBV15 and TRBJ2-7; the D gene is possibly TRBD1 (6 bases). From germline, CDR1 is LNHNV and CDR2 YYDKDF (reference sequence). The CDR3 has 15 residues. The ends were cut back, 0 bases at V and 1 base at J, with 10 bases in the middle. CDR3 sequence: CATSRDFGQSYEQYF. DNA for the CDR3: TGTGCCACCAGCAGAGATTTCGGACAGTCCTACGAGCAGTACTTC.

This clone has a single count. CDR3 DNA: TGTGCCAGCAGTTACTCGGACAGGCCCAACTATGGCTACACCTTC. Translation: CASSYSDRPNYGYTF. The chain combines TRBV6-6 with TRBJ1-2; 7 bases line up with TRBD1. The V gene end was trimmed by 0 bases and the J gene end by 2 bases; junction bases not matched to a gene: 3. Germline V gene data show CDR1 as MNHNY and CDR2 as SVGAGI (reference sequence). This CDR3 has 15 residues.

The CDR3 loop reads CAMGDSLGTDTQYF. The CDR3 DNA is TGTGCCATGGGGGACAGCCTGGGCACAGATACGCAGTATTTT. The chain combines TRBV10-3 with TRBJ2-3; 7 bases align to TRBD1. The CDR3 totals 14 residues. CDR1 and CDR2 (germline): ENHRY, SYGVKD. V trimming: 9 bases; J trimming: 1 base; junction bases outside the gene matches: 7.

DNA for the CDR3: TGTGCCAGCAGCTTAGGTGGGGGGGGGAATGAGCAGTTCTTC. It is translated as CASSLGGGGNEQFF. The chain carries TRBV11-3 and TRBJ2-1; 7 bases fit TRBD2. Germline assignment: CDR1 SGHNT and CDR2 YENEEA. V lost 1 base and J lost 7; bases outside the gene matches: 4. CDR3 length: 14 residues.

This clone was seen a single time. The CDR3 sequence: CASSEDFSYNSPLHF. CDR3 DNA sequence: TGTGCCAGCAGTGAAGACTTCTCCTATAATTCACCCCTCCACTTT. The chain uses TRBV6-1 and TRBJ1-6; D is unresolved. Trimming left V 1 base short and J 0 bases short, with 4 bases between. There are 15 residues in the CDR3. From germline, CDR1 is MNHNS and CDR2 SASEGT.

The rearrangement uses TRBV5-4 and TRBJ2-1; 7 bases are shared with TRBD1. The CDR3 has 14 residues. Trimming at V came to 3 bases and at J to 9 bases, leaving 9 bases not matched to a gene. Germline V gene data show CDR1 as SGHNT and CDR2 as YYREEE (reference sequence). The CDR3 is CASSSQQGTGEQFF. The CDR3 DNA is TGTGCCAGCAGCTCCCAACAGGGGACCGGTGAGCAGTTCTTC.

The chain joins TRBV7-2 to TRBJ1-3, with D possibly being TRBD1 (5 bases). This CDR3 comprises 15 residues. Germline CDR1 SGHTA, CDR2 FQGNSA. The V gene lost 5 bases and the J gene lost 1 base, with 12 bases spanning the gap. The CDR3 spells CASSMNRISGNTIYF. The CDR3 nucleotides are TGTGCCAGCAGCATGAACAGGATTTCTGGAAACACCATATATTTT.

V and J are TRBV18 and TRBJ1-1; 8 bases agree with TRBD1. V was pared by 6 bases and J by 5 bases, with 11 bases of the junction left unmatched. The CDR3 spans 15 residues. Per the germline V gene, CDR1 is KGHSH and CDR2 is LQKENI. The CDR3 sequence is CASSGGRGLETEAFF. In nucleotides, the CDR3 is TGTGCCAGCTCCGGAGGCAGGGGGCTAGAGACTGAAGCTTTCTTT. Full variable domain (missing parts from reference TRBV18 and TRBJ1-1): NAGVMQNPRHLVRRRGQEARLRCSPMKGHSHVYWYRQLPEEGLKFMVYLQKENIIDESGMPKERFSAEFPKEGPSILRIQQVVRGDSAAYFCASSGGRGLETEAFFGQGTRLTVV.

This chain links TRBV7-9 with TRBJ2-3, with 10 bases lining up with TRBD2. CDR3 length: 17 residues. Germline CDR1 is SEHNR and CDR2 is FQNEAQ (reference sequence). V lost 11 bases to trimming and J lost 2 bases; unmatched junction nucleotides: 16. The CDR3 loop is CASNSGRNQIITDTQYF. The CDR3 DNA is TGTGCCTCGAATAGCGGGAGGAATCAAATAATCACAGATACGCAGTATTTT.

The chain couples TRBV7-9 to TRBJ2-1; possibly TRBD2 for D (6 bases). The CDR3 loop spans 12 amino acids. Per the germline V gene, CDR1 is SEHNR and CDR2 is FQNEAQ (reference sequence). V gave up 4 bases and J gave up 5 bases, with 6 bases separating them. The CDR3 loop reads CASSSGDNEQFF. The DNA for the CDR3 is TGTGCCAGCAGCTCGGGGGACAATGAGCAGTTCTTC.

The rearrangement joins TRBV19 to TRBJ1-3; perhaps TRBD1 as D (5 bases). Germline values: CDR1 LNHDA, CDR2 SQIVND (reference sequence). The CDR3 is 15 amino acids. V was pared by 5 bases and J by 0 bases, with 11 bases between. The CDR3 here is CASSSSGGSGNTIYF. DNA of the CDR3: TGTGCCAGTAGTTCCTCCGGGGGCTCTGGAAACACCATATATTTT.

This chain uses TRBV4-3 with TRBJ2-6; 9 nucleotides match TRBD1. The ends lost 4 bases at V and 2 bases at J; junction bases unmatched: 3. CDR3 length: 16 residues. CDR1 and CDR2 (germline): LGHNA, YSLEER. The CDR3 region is CASSPGTGTGANVLTF. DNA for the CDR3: TGCGCCAGCAGCCCCGGGACAGGGACTGGGGCCAACGTCCTGACTTTC.

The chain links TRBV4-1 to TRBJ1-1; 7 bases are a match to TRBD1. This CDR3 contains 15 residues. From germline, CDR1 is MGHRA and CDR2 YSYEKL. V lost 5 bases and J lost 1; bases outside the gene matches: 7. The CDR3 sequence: CASSTTGLGNTEAFF. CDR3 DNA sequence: TGCGCCAGCAGCACGACAGGGCTGGGGAACACTGAAGCTTTCTTT.

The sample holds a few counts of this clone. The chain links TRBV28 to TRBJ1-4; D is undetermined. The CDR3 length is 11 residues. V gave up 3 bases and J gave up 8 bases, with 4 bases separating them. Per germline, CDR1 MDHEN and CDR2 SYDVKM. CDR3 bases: TGTGCCAGCAGTTTTGGCGAAAAACTGTTTTTT. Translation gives CASSFGEKLFF.

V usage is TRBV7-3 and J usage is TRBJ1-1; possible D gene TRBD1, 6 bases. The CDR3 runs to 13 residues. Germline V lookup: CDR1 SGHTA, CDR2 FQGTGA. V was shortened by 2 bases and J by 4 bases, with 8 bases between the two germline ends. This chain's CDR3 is CASSLQQGTEAFF. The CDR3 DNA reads TGTGCCAGCAGCTTACAACAGGGCACTGAAGCTTTCTTT.

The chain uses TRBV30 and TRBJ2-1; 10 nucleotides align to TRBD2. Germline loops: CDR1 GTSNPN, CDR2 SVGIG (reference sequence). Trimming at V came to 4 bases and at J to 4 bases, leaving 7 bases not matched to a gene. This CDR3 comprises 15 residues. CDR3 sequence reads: CAWNKQGLAYNEQFF. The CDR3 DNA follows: TGTGCCTGGAACAAACAGGGACTAGCGTACAATGAGCAGTTCTTC.